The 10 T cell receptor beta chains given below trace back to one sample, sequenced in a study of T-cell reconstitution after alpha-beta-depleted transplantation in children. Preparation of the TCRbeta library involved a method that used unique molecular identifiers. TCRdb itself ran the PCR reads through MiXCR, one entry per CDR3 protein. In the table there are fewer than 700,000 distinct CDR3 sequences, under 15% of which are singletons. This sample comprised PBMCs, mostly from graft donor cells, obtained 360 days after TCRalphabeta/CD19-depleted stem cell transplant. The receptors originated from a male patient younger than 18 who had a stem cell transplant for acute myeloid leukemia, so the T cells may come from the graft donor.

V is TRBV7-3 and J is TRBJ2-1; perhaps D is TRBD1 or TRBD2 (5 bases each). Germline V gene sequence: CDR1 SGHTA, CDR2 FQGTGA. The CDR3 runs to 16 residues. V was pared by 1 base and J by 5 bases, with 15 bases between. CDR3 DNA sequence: TGTGCCAGCAGCTTAAAGGGGACCCAGCAGAACAATGAGCAGTTCTTC. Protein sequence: CASSLKGTQQNNEQFF.

CDR3 coding DNA: TGTGCCAGCAGCTTAGTGATCTACGAGCAGTACTTC. It specifies CASSLVIYEQYF. The chain carries TRBV7-2 and TRBJ2-7; unclear D gene. This CDR3 has 12 amino acids. With 1 base removed from V and 3 bases from J, the gap between germline ends came to 4 bases. Germline CDR1 reads SGHTA; CDR2 reads FQGNSA.

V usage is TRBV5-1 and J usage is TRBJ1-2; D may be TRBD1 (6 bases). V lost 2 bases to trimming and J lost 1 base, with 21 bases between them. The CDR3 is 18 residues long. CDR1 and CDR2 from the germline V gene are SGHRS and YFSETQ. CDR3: CASSFALLTGTFNYGYTF. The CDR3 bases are TGCGCCAGCAGCTTCGCTCTCCTAACAGGGACCTTTAACTATGGCTACACCTTC.

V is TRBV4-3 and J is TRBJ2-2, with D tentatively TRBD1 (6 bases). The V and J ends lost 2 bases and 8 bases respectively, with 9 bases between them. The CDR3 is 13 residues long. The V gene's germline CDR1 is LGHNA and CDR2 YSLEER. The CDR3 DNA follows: TGCGCCAGCAGCCAAAAGAGGGGGGGGGAGCTGTTTTTT. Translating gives CASSQKRGGELFF.

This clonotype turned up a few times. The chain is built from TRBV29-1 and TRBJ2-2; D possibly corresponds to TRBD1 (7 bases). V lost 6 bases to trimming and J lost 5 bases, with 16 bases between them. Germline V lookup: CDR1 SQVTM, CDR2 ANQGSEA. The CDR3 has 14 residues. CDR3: CSVGRQGGTGELFF. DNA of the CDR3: TGCAGCGTCGGGAGACAGGGTGGGACCGGGGAGCTGTTTTTT.

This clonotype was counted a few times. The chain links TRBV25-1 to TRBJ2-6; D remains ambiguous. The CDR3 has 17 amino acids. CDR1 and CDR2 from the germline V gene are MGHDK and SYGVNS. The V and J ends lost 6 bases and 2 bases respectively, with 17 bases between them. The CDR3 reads CASSPRTPATGANVLTF. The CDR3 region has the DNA TGTGCCAGCAGCCCGCGGACCCCGGCGACTGGGGCCAACGTCCTGACTTTC.

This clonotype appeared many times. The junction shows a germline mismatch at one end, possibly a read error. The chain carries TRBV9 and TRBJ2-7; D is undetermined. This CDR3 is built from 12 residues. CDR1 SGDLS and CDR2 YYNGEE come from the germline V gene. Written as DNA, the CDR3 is TGTGCCAGCAGCGTAGTGGGTGGTTCCCCATCCTTC. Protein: CASSVVGGSPSF. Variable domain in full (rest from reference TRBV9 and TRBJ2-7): DSGVTQTPKHLITATGQRVTLRCSPRSGDLSVYWYQQSLDQGLQFLIQYYNGEERAKGNILERFSAQQFPDLHSELNLSSLELGDSALYFCASSVVGGSPSFGPGTRLTVT.

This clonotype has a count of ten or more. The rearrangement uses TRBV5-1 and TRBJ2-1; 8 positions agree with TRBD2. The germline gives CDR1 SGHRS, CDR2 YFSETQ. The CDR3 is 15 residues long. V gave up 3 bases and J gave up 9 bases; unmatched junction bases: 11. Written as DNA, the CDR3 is TGCGCCAGCAGCTCCTTTCAAGCGGGAGATGCTGAGCAGTTCTTC. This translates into CASSSFQAGDAEQFF.

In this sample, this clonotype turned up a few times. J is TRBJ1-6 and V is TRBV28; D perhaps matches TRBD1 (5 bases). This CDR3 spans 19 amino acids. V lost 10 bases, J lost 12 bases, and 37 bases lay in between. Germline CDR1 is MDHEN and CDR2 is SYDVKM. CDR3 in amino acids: CAIGERETEGSTGDRPLHF. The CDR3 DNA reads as TGTGCCATCGGGGAAAGGGAGACAGAAGGGTCGACTGGTGATCGACCCCTCCACTTT. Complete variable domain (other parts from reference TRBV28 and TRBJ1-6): DVKVTQSSRYLVKRTGEKVFLECVQDMDHENMFWYRQDPGLGLRLIYFSYDVKMKEKGDIPEGYSVSREKKERFSLILESASTNQTSMYLCAIGERETEGSTGDRPLHFGNGTRLTVT.

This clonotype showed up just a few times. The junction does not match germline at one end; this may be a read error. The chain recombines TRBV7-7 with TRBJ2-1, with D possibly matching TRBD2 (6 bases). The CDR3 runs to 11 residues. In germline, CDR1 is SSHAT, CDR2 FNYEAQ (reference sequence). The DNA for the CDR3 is TGTGCTAGCAGCTTAAGGCGGGGAGAGTTCTTC. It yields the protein CASSLRRGEFF.